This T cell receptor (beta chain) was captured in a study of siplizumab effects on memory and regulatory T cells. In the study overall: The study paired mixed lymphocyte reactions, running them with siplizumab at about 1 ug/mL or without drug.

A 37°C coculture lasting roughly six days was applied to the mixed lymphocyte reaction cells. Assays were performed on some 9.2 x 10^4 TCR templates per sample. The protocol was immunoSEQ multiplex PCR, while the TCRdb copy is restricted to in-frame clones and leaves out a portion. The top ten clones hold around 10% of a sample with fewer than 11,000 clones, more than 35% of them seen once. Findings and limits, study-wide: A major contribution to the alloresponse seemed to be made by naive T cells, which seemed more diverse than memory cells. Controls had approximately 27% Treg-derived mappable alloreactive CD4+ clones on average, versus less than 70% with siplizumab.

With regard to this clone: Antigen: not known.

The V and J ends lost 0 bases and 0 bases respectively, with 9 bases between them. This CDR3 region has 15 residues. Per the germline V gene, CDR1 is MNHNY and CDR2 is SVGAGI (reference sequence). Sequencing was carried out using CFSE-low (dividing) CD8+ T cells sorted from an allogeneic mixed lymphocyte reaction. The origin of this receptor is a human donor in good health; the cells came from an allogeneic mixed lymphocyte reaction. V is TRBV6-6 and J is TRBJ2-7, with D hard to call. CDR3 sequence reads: CASSYSSQYSYEQYF. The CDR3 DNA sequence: TGTGCCAGCAGTTACTCGTCGCAGTACTCCTACGAGCAGTACTTC.